The TCR beta chain described here comes from a study of T cell responses to AZD1222 COVID-19 vaccine. Concerning this clone itself: What it recognizes is unknown. Germline is not matched at one junction end, which may reflect a read error.

Regarding the study as a whole: It should be noted that donors were predominantly white British and more often female, and clonal diversity was possibly underestimated.

Method: immunoSEQ multiplex PCR; TCRdb's copy keeps in-frame clones and lacks some. The table lists more than 95,000 clones, less than 95% of them singletons. This CDR3 spans 16 amino acids. Germline V CDR1 and CDR2: SGHAT, FQNNGV. The TCR sequence derives from an adult in good health. V gene TRBV11-2 combines with J gene TRBJ1-6; TRBD1 is a possible D gene (6 bases). Sequences were derived from peripheral blood, sampled on day 0 of MenACWY control vaccination. The CDR3 coding sequence is TGTGCCAGCACCTTAAGAAGGGACACGGGATCATCACCCCTCCACTTT. Its translation: CASTLRRDTGSSPLHF.